Listed below are T cell receptor beta chains from one sample, sequenced in a study of cytomegalovirus exposure and HLA in healthy donors. Generated by immunoSEQ multiplex PCR, the TCRdb table keeps only in-frame clones and is missing some. Of around 140,000 clones detected, about 75% appear once; the ten largest clones hold approximately 1.4%. Material for sequencing was PBMCs. Every receptor here comes from a woman between 35 and 50 years old in good health and CMV-seronegative. The CDR3 runs from the conserved cysteine through the conserved F or W. The D gene is left open where the match is weak. Only some rows state a clone size, as once, few, many or a class for expanded clones.

DNA: TGCGCCAGCAGCTTGTCGGGCAGGGGACCCCAAGAGACCCAGTACTTC
CDR3: CASSLSGRGPQETQYF
V: TRBV5-1
D: NA
size: NA
J: TRBJ2-5

DNA: TGCGCCAGCAGGTATGAGGGGACAGGAGAAAAACTGTTTTTT
CDR3: CASRYEGTGEKLFF
V: TRBV5-1
D: TRBD1
size: NA
J: TRBJ1-4

DNA: TGTGCCAGCGGCCTTGGCAGGGAAGGCGAGCAGTACTTC
CDR3: CASGLGREGEQYF
V: TRBV6-6
D: NA
size: NA
J: TRBJ2-7

DNA: TGTGCCAGCAGCTTAGTTAGGGGGCTGGGTAGTGAAAAACTGTTTTTT
CDR3: CASSLVRGLGSEKLFF
V: TRBV7-8
D: TRBD1
size: NA
J: TRBJ1-4

DNA: TGTGCCTCGAAAGCGGGGGGTTACAATGAGCAGTTCTTC
CDR3: CASKAGGYNEQFF
V: TRBV30
D: TRBD2
size: NA
J: TRBJ2-1

DNA: TGTGCCAGCAGCTTAAGGGGGGATGAGGGTGTCTATGGCTACACCTTC
CDR3: CASSLRGDEGVYGYTF
V: TRBV7-3
D: NA
size: few
J: TRBJ1-2

DNA: TGTGCCAGCGGCAGTCCAGAGACCCAGTACTTC
CDR3: CASGSPETQYF
V: TRBV2
D: NA
size: NA
J: TRBJ2-5

DNA: TGCGCCAGCAGCCAACCGAGACAGGATCTCCTCAACAATGAGCAGTTCTTC
CDR3: CASSQPRQDLLNNEQFF
V: TRBV4-3
D: NA
size: NA
J: TRBJ2-1

DNA: TGTGCCAGCTACCGGGACAGGGTGAACACTGAAGCTTTCTTT
CDR3: CASYRDRVNTEAFF
V: TRBV6-1
D: TRBD1
size: NA
J: TRBJ1-1

DNA: TGTGCCAGTAGTACTACTTACAATGAGCAGTTCTTC
CDR3: CASSTTYNEQFF
V: TRBV19
D: NA
size: NA
J: TRBJ2-1

DNA: TGTGCCAGCAGTTTGCTGGGACAGGGAAGAACTGAAGCTTTCTTT
CDR3: CASSLLGQGRTEAFF
V: TRBV27
D: TRBD1
size: NA
J: TRBJ1-1

DNA: TGTGCCAGCAGCCCGAGCAGGGCAAACTACGAGCAGTACTTC
CDR3: CASSPSRANYEQYF
V: TRBV21-1
D: NA
size: few
J: TRBJ2-7

DNA: TGTGCCAGCAGTTTATCGACTGTATCCTACGAGCAGTACTTC
CDR3: CASSLSTVSYEQYF
V: TRBV28
D: NA
size: NA
J: TRBJ2-7

DNA: TGTGCCAGCAGTTACTCAGGGGTTGGGTATGGCTACACCTTC
CDR3: CASSYSGVGYGYTF
V: TRBV6-5
D: NA
size: NA
J: TRBJ1-2

DNA: TGTGCCAGCAGTCCAGGACAGGGCGTTGGTGGAAACACCATATATTTT
CDR3: CASSPGQGVGGNTIYF
V: TRBV27
D: TRBD1
size: NA
J: TRBJ1-3

DNA: TGTGCCAGCACTCTATTCCCGGGCAGGGGGAATCAAGAGACCCAGTACTTC
CDR3: CASTLFPGRGNQETQYF
V: TRBV28
D: TRBD1
size: NA
J: TRBJ2-5

DNA: TGTGCCAGCAGTTACTCTGCAGGTGGCTCCTACGAGCAGTACTTC
CDR3: CASSYSAGGSYEQYF
V: TRBV6-5
D: NA
size: NA
J: TRBJ2-7

DNA: TGTGCCAGCAGCTCTTCGAGGACAGGGGTGAACACTGAAGCTTTCTTT
CDR3: CASSSSRTGVNTEAFF
V: TRBV7-2
D: TRBD1
size: few
J: TRBJ1-1

DNA: TGTGCCAGCAGCAACGTCGCCAGGGATGAGACCCAGTACTTC
CDR3: CASSNVARDETQYF
V: TRBV13
D: NA
size: NA
J: TRBJ2-5

DNA: TGTGCCAGCAGCCACCCGGGACTCCCGGGGCGTACCGGGGAGCTGTTTTTT
CDR3: CASSHPGLPGRTGELFF
V: TRBV5-6
D: NA
size: NA
J: TRBJ2-2

DNA: TGTGCCCTCGGGGGGAGGGACAATCGGGCTGAAGCTTTCTTT
CDR3: CALGGRDNRAEAFF
V: TRBV2
D: NA
size: NA
J: TRBJ1-1

DNA: TGTGCCAGCAGTCTATTATTCCGGGACAGGCCCAATCAGCCCCAGCATTTT
CDR3: CASSLLFRDRPNQPQHF
V: TRBV28
D: TRBD1
size: NA
J: TRBJ1-5

DNA: TGTGCCAGCAGCTTGGAGTACCGGGACAGGGGGCGCGCATATGGCTACACCTTC
CDR3: CASSLEYRDRGRAYGYTF
V: TRBV5-6
D: TRBD1
size: once
J: TRBJ1-2

DNA: TGCGCCAGCAGCTCGACTCTCTACGAGCAGTACTTC
CDR3: CASSSTLYEQYF
V: TRBV5-1
D: NA
size: few
J: TRBJ2-7

DNA: TGTGCCAGCAGCTTACCTACCAGGGGGCTAAGGAGGACAGATACGCAGTATTTT
CDR3: CASSLPTRGLRRTDTQYF
V: TRBV7-2
D: TRBD1
size: once
J: TRBJ2-3

DNA: TGTGCCAGCGGATTAGACTCCAACTATGGCTACACCTTC
CDR3: CASGLDSNYGYTF
V: TRBV7-9
D: NA
size: NA
J: TRBJ1-2

DNA: TGCAGCGTTGAAGATGTAGTCTACGAGCAGTACTTC
CDR3: CSVEDVVYEQYF
V: TRBV29-1
D: NA
size: NA
J: TRBJ2-7

DNA: TGTGCCAGCAGTTTCGTAGGGGTCGGGCCCCAGCATTTT
CDR3: CASSFVGVGPQHF
V: TRBV28
D: NA
size: few
J: TRBJ1-5

DNA: TGTGCCAGCAGCTTAATGGCAGGCGAGGAAGCTTTCTTT
CDR3: CASSLMAGEEAFF
V: TRBV7-9
D: NA
size: NA
J: TRBJ1-1

DNA: TGTGCCAGCATAAAGGGGCAGCCATACGAGCAGTACTTC
CDR3: CASIKGQPYEQYF
V: TRBV28
D: NA
size: NA
J: TRBJ2-7

DNA: TGTGCCAGCAGTTTACGAGGGGGAAAACTGTTTTTT
CDR3: CASSLRGGKLFF
V: TRBV28
D: NA
size: NA
J: TRBJ1-4

DNA: TGTGCCAGCAGCTTGGCCTCGGGACAGATCTCTGGGGCCAACGTCCTGACTTTC
CDR3: CASSLASGQISGANVLTF
V: TRBV5-4
D: TRBD1
size: NA
J: TRBJ2-6

DNA: TGTGCCAGCAGTAGGACAGGGGGCAGGAACACTGAAGCTTTCTTT
CDR3: CASSRTGGRNTEAFF
V: TRBV2
D: TRBD1
size: NA
J: TRBJ1-1

DNA: TGTGCCAGTAGGCGGGGACAGGGGGGGATTTCTGCTTTCTTT
CDR3: CASRRGQGGISAFF
V: TRBV19
D: TRBD1
size: once
J: TRBJ1-1

DNA: TGTGCCATCAGTGATAGAATTGGAGAACAGCCCCAGCATTTT
CDR3: CAISDRIGEQPQHF
V: TRBV10-3
D: NA
size: NA
J: TRBJ1-5

DNA: TGCGCCAGCAGCCAAGGGATCGGGGGGTACACTGAAGCTTTCTTT
CDR3: CASSQGIGGYTEAFF
V: TRBV4-3
D: NA
size: NA
J: TRBJ1-1

DNA: TGTGCCAGCTCGCCTAGACAGGGGGCGGAGGATTATGGCTACACCTTC
CDR3: CASSPRQGAEDYGYTF
V: TRBV18
D: TRBD1
size: NA
J: TRBJ1-2

DNA: TGTGCCAGCAGTGGTATGACAGGGATGGCCACTGAAGCTTTCTTT
CDR3: CASSGMTGMATEAFF
V: TRBV28
D: TRBD1
size: NA
J: TRBJ1-1

DNA: TGTGCCAGCGCCTTCCAACAGGGTGGCAATCAGCCCCAGCATTTT
CDR3: CASAFQQGGNQPQHF
V: TRBV2
D: NA
size: NA
J: TRBJ1-5

DNA: TGTGCCAGCAGCTTAGCATTGACCGCGGGAGCTTTCTTT
CDR3: CASSLALTAGAFF
V: TRBV7-8
D: NA
size: NA
J: TRBJ1-1

DNA: TGTGCCAGCAGCGTAGCGGGTTATAGCAATCAGCCCCAGCATTTT
CDR3: CASSVAGYSNQPQHF
V: TRBV9
D: NA
size: once
J: TRBJ1-5

DNA: TGTGCCAGCAGTGAACTGGTTAGTAACTATGGCTACACCTTC
CDR3: CASSELVSNYGYTF
V: TRBV6-1
D: NA
size: NA
J: TRBJ1-2

DNA: TGCGCCAGCAGCTTGGAAGTGCAGGGAAACACCATATATTTT
CDR3: CASSLEVQGNTIYF
V: TRBV5-1
D: NA
size: NA
J: TRBJ1-3

DNA: TGTGCCAGCAGCCGAGCGGGGGTGGGTAGTGAGCAGTTCTTC
CDR3: CASSRAGVGSEQFF
V: TRBV7-9
D: TRBD2
size: NA
J: TRBJ2-1

DNA: TGTGCCAGCAGCTTGGTGACTAGCGGAAGTAAAGAGACCCAGTACTTC
CDR3: CASSLVTSGSKETQYF
V: TRBV5-4
D: TRBD2
size: NA
J: TRBJ2-5

DNA: TGCAGCGTTGCTGGACTAGCTCAGGACGAGCAGTACTTC
CDR3: CSVAGLAQDEQYF
V: TRBV29-1
D: TRBD2
size: once
J: TRBJ2-7

DNA: TGCAGCGTTGATAGTCCGGCAGGGCACACAGATACGCAGTATTTT
CDR3: CSVDSPAGHTDTQYF
V: TRBV29-1
D: NA
size: once
J: TRBJ2-3

DNA: TGTGCCATCACCTCGGGACAGGGGGACTACAATGAGCAGTTCTTC
CDR3: CAITSGQGDYNEQFF
V: TRBV10-3
D: TRBD1
size: NA
J: TRBJ2-1

DNA: TGCGCCAGCAGCCAAGAGCCGGGGTCCACAGATACGCAGTATTTT
CDR3: CASSQEPGSTDTQYF
V: TRBV4-1
D: NA
size: once
J: TRBJ2-3

DNA: TGTGCCAGCAGCCCGACAGAGTTGTTTAATTCACCCCTCCACTTT
CDR3: CASSPTELFNSPLHF
V: TRBV5-5
D: NA
size: NA
J: TRBJ1-6

DNA: TGTGCCAGCTCACCACCACACGCCACAGATACGCAGTATTTT
CDR3: CASSPPHATDTQYF
V: TRBV18
D: NA
size: NA
J: TRBJ2-3